The 7 T cell receptor beta chains below were found in one sample sequenced in a study of cytomegalovirus exposure and HLA in healthy donors. The PCR had 60 Vbeta and 13 Jbeta primers. Sequencing was performed with immunoSEQ multiplex PCR; in TCRdb, only in-frame clones are kept and a portion is missing. The table has approximately 240,000 clones, approximately 80% seen once. Sequences were obtained from PBMCs. These receptors all come from a woman aged 35 to 49 in good health and CMV-seronegative.

The chain recombines TRBV30 with TRBJ1-5; TRBD1 agrees at 10 bases. Germline lookup yields CDR1 GTSNPN and CDR2 SVGIG (reference sequence). Unmatched junction bases numbered 4, after V lost 4 bases and J lost 4 bases. The CDR3 contains 14 residues. This CDR3 is CAWNLGQGNQPQHF. The CDR3 DNA sequence: TGTGCCTGGAACCTGGGACAGGGGAATCAGCCCCAGCATTTT.

The chain recombines TRBV27 with TRBJ1-4, with D possibly being TRBD1 (5 bases). The CDR3 has 16 residues. CDR1 and CDR2 (germline): MNHEY, SMNVEV (reference sequence). Deletions cut 1 base from V and 3 bases from J, with 12 bases between. The CDR3: CASSLFGRASNEKLFF. The CDR3 DNA sequence: TGTGCCAGCAGTTTATTCGGCAGGGCGTCTAATGAAAAACTGTTTTTT.

The rearrangement links TRBV18 to TRBJ1-1; the D is unclear. The CDR3 length is 15 residues. Deletions cut 6 bases from V and 3 bases from J, with 17 bases between. CDR1 KGHSH and CDR2 LQKENI come from the germline V gene. The CDR3 nucleotides read TGTGCCAGCTCGCAGACAAGCGGCCTCTACACTGAAGCTTTCTTT. Protein sequence: CASSQTSGLYTEAFF.

This clone was picked up a small number of times. The V gene is TRBV19, the J gene TRBJ2-5; 9 positions match TRBD2. This CDR3 has 12 amino acids. Trimming took 9 bases from V and 5 from J; bases not matched to a gene: 4. The germline CDR1 and CDR2 sequences are LNHDA and SQIVND (reference sequence). In nucleotides, the CDR3 is TGTGCCAGCTCAGGACTAGCGGAGACCCAGTACTTC. Its translation is CASSGLAETQYF.

This clone was seen just once. The CDR3 loop reads CSVHPSDRQGDEQFF. The CDR3 DNA is TGCAGCGTTCATCCCTCCGATAGACAGGGCGATGAGCAGTTCTTC. The rearrangement links TRBV29-1 to TRBJ2-1, with 7 bases identical to TRBD1. The CDR3 spans 15 residues. V lost 5 bases and J lost 8; bases outside the gene matches: 15. The germline CDR1 and CDR2 sequences are SQVTM and ANQGSEA.

A few counts support this clone. This sequence joins TRBV7-9 and TRBJ1-5; D not certain. The CDR3 is 13 residues long. V lost 0 bases and J 6 bases, leaving 6 bases between the germline ends. Germline V gene sequence: CDR1 SEHNR, CDR2 FQNEAQ (reference sequence). This CDR3 is CASSLAGSQPQHF. The CDR3 DNA reads as TGTGCCAGCAGCTTAGCGGGGAGTCAGCCCCAGCATTTT.

V usage is TRBV19 and J usage is TRBJ1-6, with 7 bases matching TRBD1. In germline, CDR1 is LNHDA, CDR2 SQIVND (reference sequence). After removal of 4 bases from V and 7 bases from J, the junction contained 10 bases not matched to a gene. The CDR3 spans 16 residues. CDR3 DNA sequence: TGTGCCAGTAGTACCCACCCGGGACAGAAGAATTCACCCCTCCACTTT. Amino acid sequence: CASSTHPGQKNSPLHF. Full variable domain (rest looked up from reference TRBV19 and TRBJ1-6): DGGITQSPKYLFRKEGQNVTLSCEQNLNHDAMYWYRQDPGQGLRLIYYSQIVNDFQKGDIAEGYSVSREKKESFPLTVTSAQKNPTAFYLCASSTHPGQKNSPLHFGNGTRLTVT.